This T cell receptor (beta chain) was sequenced during a study of blood T cell repertoires in COVID-19. Study-level background: COVID-19 samples, acute and convalescent, were from the United States, Italy and Spain. PBMCs, B-cell-depleted T cells, or T cells provided the cDNA or gDNA that made up the material.

As originally analysed: By means of reference gene primer amplification, nucleated cell counts were estimated. Profiling relied on immunoSEQ multiplex PCR, and the TCRdb table lists in-frame clones only, not all of them. V and J calls and clone size are given by that table; D and trimming were obtained from the DNA. In the table there are around 250,000 clones, more than 75% of which are singletons. Between the trimmed V and J ends, which lost 0 bases and 9 bases, there was a span of 12 bases. Germline CDR1 and CDR2: SGHKS and YYEKEE (reference sequence). The CDR3 spans 13 residues. This sequence originates from a man older than 75 with acute or convalescent COVID-19. This chain links TRBV5-5 with TRBJ1-1; D gene unclear. Specimen: peripheral blood. CDR3 sequence reads: CASSLGREYKAFF. CDR3 sequence (DNA): TGTGCCAGCAGCTTGGGGAGGGAATACAAAGCTTTCTTT.